The source of this T cell receptor beta chain is a study of response to subunit inactivated influenza vaccine. General observations from the study: The authors offered the suggestion that each seasonal influenza vaccination recruits few new T cells.

TCRdb processed the RT-PCR reads anew with MiXCR; each CDR3 protein has one entry. The data show around 570,000 distinct CDR3 sequences, 10% to 12% seen once. Trimming took 3 bases from V and 2 from J, leaving 11 bases between them. The CDR3 contains 14 residues. This clonotype was observed a few times. As yet, its antigen is unknown. The same data also went into a second study, on T cells expressing NK-cell markers. As that report states: Making the TCR beta cDNA relied on 5'RACE template switching with UMIs. Of eight sequenced donors, seven were HCMV-seropositive and one HCMV-seronegative. More than five donors had dominant NKG2C+ clonotypes that comprised about 1.0-8% of their CD8+ T cells.

The chain employs TRBV12-3 or TRBV12-4 and TRBJ2-7; D gene unclear. The sequences come from PBMCs from blood, collected on the day of vaccination. The clonotype comes from a man between 50 and 59 years old who received an inactivated influenza vaccine. The CDR3 nucleotides read TGTGCCAGCAGTTTGAACTGGCCAACCTACGAGCAGTACTTC. Amino acid sequence: CASSLNWPTYEQYF.